The clone carrying this T cell receptor (beta chain) was found many times. What it binds is unknown. The sample comes from a study of T cell repertoires in cytomegalovirus infection. The CDR3 extends over 15 amino acids. Germline CDR1 is MDHEN and CDR2 is SYDVKM. The ends were cut back, 6 bases at V and 3 bases at J, with 17 bases in the middle. MiXCR, run by TCRdb on the reads, gives a single entry per CDR3 protein. In the table there are over 300,000 distinct CDR3 sequences, around 9.5% of which are singletons. The study, taken as a whole, reports: CMV-specific TCR beta clonotypes restricted by HLA-C were the ones dominating the ex vivo response.

The sequence was collected from a human donor in good health (CMV status not recorded). Some clones in this sample may be carry-over from other donors' samples. This chain uses TRBV28 with TRBJ1-2; TRBD1 is a possible D gene (5 bases). Input material: PBMCs. The CDR3 sequence is CASSGTWGADYGYTF. The DNA for the CDR3 is TGTGCCAGCAGCGGGACGTGGGGCGCGGACTATGGCTACACCTTC.